The clone carrying this T cell receptor beta chain was seen repeatedly, ten times or more. The CDR3 consists of 13 residues. The ends were cut back, 9 bases at V and 0 bases at J, with 9 bases in the middle. Noted time point: healthy volunteer bleed at 6 weeks. The authors' total RNA extraction used unfractionated whole blood. The sample is drawn from a study of human T cells and chemical hapten exposure. Each cDNA molecule in the library carried unique molecular identifiers. Authors' analysis steps: A typical sample had 95,638 TCRs, with about 23,224 to 750,000 overall. TCRdb used MiXCR to reprocess the RACE reads, holding one entry per CDR3 protein. The V and J calls and clone size are TCRdb's, not the authors'. This sample carries fewer than 50,000 distinct CDR3 sequences, approximately 4% of them seen once, and the ten largest clones take 5.6%.

This receptor was obtained from a human donor in good health. Some clones in this sample may be carry-over from other donors' samples. The chain uses TRBV12-3 or TRBV12-4 and TRBJ2-1; no firm D call. The sequenced material came from whole blood. The CDR3 sequence: CASHLSSYNEQFF. CDR3 coding DNA: TGTGCCAGTCACCTGAGCTCCTACAATGAGCAGTTCTTC.